This T cell receptor (beta chain) was profiled in a study of T cell changes during pregnancy in multiple sclerosis. Clones were read by immunoSEQ multiplex PCR, and TCRdb kept only the in-frame ones, dropping some. The sample has about 80,000 clones, around 92% seen once. The V end was cut by 6 bases, the J end by 5 bases, with 19 bases between. Germline V lookup: CDR1 WNHNN, CDR2 SYGVQD (reference sequence). The CDR3 extends over 15 amino acids. The specimen comprised peripheral blood, sampled before pregnancy. The TCR comes from a female donor with multiple sclerosis, enrolled in a pregnancy study. The chain recombines TRBV10-1 with TRBJ2-5; D possibly corresponds to TRBD2 (6 bases). The CDR3 spells CASRDRKAEGETQYF. CDR3 coding DNA: TGCGCCAGCAGAGATAGAAAAGCGGAGGGGGAGACCCAGTACTTC.